This T cell receptor beta chain was sequenced in a study of metastatic and nonmetastatic thyroid tumors. No treatment had been given to any patient before thyroid surgery. At least ten counts were recorded for this clone. Its specificity is unknown. TCRdb reprocessed the PCR reads using MiXCR. The sample has tens of thousands of clones, about 17% seen once; the top ten hold roughly 9.6%. Study conclusions and caveats: Reports indicated that malignant thyroid tumors showed significantly higher TCR beta diversity than benign nodules did, in blood and tumor.

The source material was tumor tissue. This clonotype was sampled from a female donor with papillary thyroid cancer or a benign thyroid nodule (not recorded which). Some clones in this sample may be carry-over from other donors' samples.

The CDR3 reads CASSPQTGELFF. The CDR3, as DNA: TGTGCCAGCAGTCCCCAAACCGGGGAGCTGTTTTTT. V and J are TRBV12-3 or TRBV12-4 and TRBJ2-2; D not certain. CDR3 length equals 12 residues. V lost 5 bases and J 5 bases, leaving 6 bases between the germline ends.